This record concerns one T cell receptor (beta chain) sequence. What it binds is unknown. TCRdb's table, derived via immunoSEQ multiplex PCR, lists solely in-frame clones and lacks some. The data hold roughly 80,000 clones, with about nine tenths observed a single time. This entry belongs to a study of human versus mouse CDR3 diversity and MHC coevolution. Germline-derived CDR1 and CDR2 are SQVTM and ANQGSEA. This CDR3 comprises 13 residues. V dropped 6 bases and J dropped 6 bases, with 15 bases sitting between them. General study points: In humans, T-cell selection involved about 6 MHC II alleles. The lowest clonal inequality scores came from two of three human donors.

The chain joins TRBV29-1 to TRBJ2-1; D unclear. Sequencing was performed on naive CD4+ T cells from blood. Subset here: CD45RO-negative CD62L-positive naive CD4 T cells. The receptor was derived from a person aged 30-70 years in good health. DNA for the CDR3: TGCAGCGTAGTCATTTTTTGGCCCAATGAGCAGTTCTTC. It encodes CSVVIFWPNEQFF.